This paragraph reports one T cell receptor (beta chain). This sample is part of a study of blood T cell repertoires in COVID-19. Study at large: The samples span acute and convalescent COVID-19 from the United States, Italy and Spain. In each case, the material was cDNA or gDNA derived from T cells, B-cell-depleted T cells, or PBMCs.

Original data processing: How many nucleated cells were present was estimated from reference gene primer amplification. Clones were sequenced by immunoSEQ multiplex PCR, and TCRdb holds only the in-frame ones, with some missing. V and J calls and clone size are given by that table; D and trimming were obtained from the DNA. The sample consists of hundreds of thousands of clones, roughly 87% of them appearing once. Trimming took off 4 bases at V and 2 bases at J, with 18 bases between the two ends. The V gene's germline CDR1 is SGHKS and CDR2 YYEKEE (reference sequence). The CDR3 sequence is 16 residues long.

The sequenced material came from peripheral blood. This rearrangement joins TRBV5-5 to TRBJ2-5; TRBD2 is a possible D gene (6 bases). The sequence was obtained from a woman aged 25 to 45 with acute or convalescent COVID-19. CDR3 loop: CASSGGAGGRQETQYF. As DNA, the CDR3 is TGTGCCAGCAGCGGAGGGGCAGGAGGGAGGCAAGAGACCCAGTACTTC. The full variable domain, completed using reference TRBV5-5 and TRBJ2-5, is DAGVTQSPTHLIKTRGQQVTLRCSPISGHKSVSWYQQVLGQGPQFIFQYYEKEERGRGNFPDRFSARQFPNYSSELNVNALLLGDSALYLCASSGGAGGRQETQYFGPGTRLLVL.